A selection of T cell receptor beta chains follows, all from one sample in a study of response to subunit inactivated influenza vaccine. TCRdb passed the RT-PCR reads through MiXCR, listing each CDR3 protein once. The table shows 500,000 to 600,000 distinct CDR3 sequences, with around 11% occurring only once. These data were also reused for a study on T cells expressing NK-cell markers.

Sequenced here: PBMCs from blood, sampled on the day of vaccination. These receptors were taken from a man aged 45-65 years who received an inactivated influenza vaccine. Each CDR3 is given with its conserved first and last residue. A D gene is named only where the DNA matches it firmly. Rows give clone size only sometimes, using once, few, many, or a class for an expanded clone.

abundance	v_gene	d_gene	j_gene	CDR3aa	CDR3nt
NA	TRBV7-9	NA	TRBJ1-2	CASSLAGRGGYGYTF	TGTGCCAGCAGCTTAGCGGGCAGGGGTGGCTATGGCTACACCTTC
NA	TRBV20-1	NA	TRBJ2-3	CSARPSGVTDTQYF	TGCAGTGCTAGACCCTCGGGTGTTACAGATACGCAGTATTTT
few	TRBV28	NA	TRBJ1-4	CASSLWSLQSTNEKLFF	TGTGCCAGCAGTTTATGGTCCCTTCAATCAACTAATGAAAAACTGTTTTTT
few	TRBV29-1	NA	TRBJ2-1	CSVEGQGGNEQFF	TGCAGCGTTGAAGGGCAGGGTGGCAATGAGCAGTTCTTC
many	TRBV25-1	NA	TRBJ2-7	CASRGQTTDEQYF	TGTGCCAGCAGGGGGCAGACTACCGACGAGCAGTACTTC
few	TRBV7-9	NA	TRBJ1-5	CASSLSPYQPQHF	TGTGCCAGCAGCTTAAGTCCCTATCAGCCCCAGCATTTT
NA	TRBV4-2	NA	TRBJ2-5	CASSQDRWGDQETQYF	TGTGCCAGCAGCCAAGATCGGTGGGGGGACCAAGAGACCCAGTACTTC
NA	TRBV29-1	TRBD1	TRBJ2-3	CSVQNRQGRDTQYF	TGCAGCGTTCAAAACCGACAGGGCAGGGATACGCAGTATTTT
many	TRBV7-2	NA	TRBJ2-7	CASSLPAGGWVTPTEQYF	TGTGCCAGCAGCTTACCCGCCGGTGGGTGGGTCACCCCGACCGAGCAGTACTTC
NA	TRBV5-1	TRBD1	TRBJ2-1	CASSAGTGVGEQFF	TGCGCCAGCAGCGCCGGGACAGGGGTGGGTGAGCAGTTCTTC
NA	TRBV5-4	NA	TRBJ2-3	CATMLAGSTDTQYF	TGTGCCACGATGCTGGCGGGTAGCACAGATACGCAGTATTTT
few	TRBV18	TRBD2	TRBJ2-3	CASSPMTSGRAGDTQYF	TGTGCCAGCTCACCGATGACTAGCGGGAGGGCCGGAGATACGCAGTATTTT
NA	TRBV5-6	TRBD1	TRBJ1-2	CASSPTLRQGTNYGYTF	TGTGCCAGCAGCCCGACCCTCCGACAGGGGACTAACTATGGCTACACCTTC
NA	TRBV20-1	NA	TRBJ2-7	CSASSASQASYEQYF	TGCAGTGCTAGTTCGGCCTCCCAGGCCTCCTACGAGCAGTACTTC
NA	TRBV20-1	NA	TRBJ1-1	CSATRQIEAFF	TGCAGTGCTACGAGACAGATTGAAGCTTTCTTT
NA	TRBV28	TRBD2	TRBJ2-1	CASSSPAGGSSYNEQFF	TGTGCCAGCAGTTCCCCAGCAGGCGGGAGCTCCTACAATGAGCAGTTCTTC
NA	TRBV29-1	TRBD2	TRBJ2-1	CSALGLAGRNEQFF	TGCAGCGCCCTAGGACTAGCGGGGAGGAATGAGCAGTTCTTC
few	TRBV5-1	TRBD1	TRBJ2-2	CASSPGGMSSGELFF	TGCGCCAGCAGCCCAGGGGGAATGTCGTCCGGGGAGCTGTTTTTT
NA	TRBV3-1	NA	TRBJ1-1	CASSQASNSWNTEAFF	TGTGCCAGCAGCCAAGCCTCAAACTCATGGAACACTGAAGCTTTCTTT
many	TRBV9	TRBD2	TRBJ2-5	CASSVSGGKTQYF	TGTGCCAGCAGCGTATCGGGGGGAAAGACCCAGTACTTC
NA	TRBV28	NA	TRBJ1-1	CASTSTGMNTEAFF	TGTGCCAGCACATCGACAGGCATGAACACTGAAGCTTTCTTT
many	TRBV7-2	TRBD1	TRBJ2-5	CASKPQQGSRETQYF	TGTGCCAGCAAGCCCCAACAGGGGTCTCGAGAGACCCAGTACTTC
few	TRBV7-9	NA	TRBJ2-5	CASSFPFGDNQETQYF	TGTGCCAGCAGCTTTCCCTTTGGGGACAACCAAGAGACCCAGTACTTC
many	TRBV5-5	TRBD2	TRBJ2-1	CASSRYTSGGNNEQFF	TGTGCCAGCAGCCGGTATACTAGCGGGGGTAACAATGAGCAGTTCTTC
NA	TRBV20-1	TRBD2	TRBJ2-1	CSARGGLAGSPGNEQFF	TGCAGTGCTAGAGGGGGACTAGCGGGGTCCCCCGGCAATGAGCAGTTCTTC
few	TRBV6-2/TRBV6-3	TRBD1	TRBJ2-7	CASTRPGQGVYEQYF	TGTGCCAGCACCCGCCCCGGACAGGGGGTTTACGAGCAGTACTTC
NA	TRBV15	NA	TRBJ2-5	CATSRELLGGETQYF	TGTGCCACCAGCAGAGAATTATTAGGAGGGGAGACCCAGTACTTC
few	TRBV7-9	TRBD2	TRBJ2-3	CASSSLAGVADTQYF	TGTGCCAGCAGCTCCCTAGCGGGGGTTGCAGATACGCAGTATTTT
few	TRBV20-1	NA	TRBJ2-1	CSARALAPSSYNEQFF	TGCAGTGCTAGAGCTCTAGCGCCCTCCTCCTACAATGAGCAGTTCTTC
NA	TRBV7-2	NA	TRBJ2-3	CASSWWVASTDTQYF	TGTGCCAGCAGCTGGTGGGTAGCTAGCACAGATACGCAGTATTTT
many	TRBV20-1	NA	TRBJ2-7	CSAHTWGRGRPTYEQYF	TGCAGTGCCCACACGTGGGGGAGGGGGCGTCCAACCTACGAGCAGTACTTC
NA	TRBV20-1	NA	TRBJ2-5	CSARDRGAQETQYF	TGCAGTGCTAGAGATAGGGGGGCCCAAGAGACCCAGTACTTC
NA	TRBV28	TRBD1	TRBJ2-7	CASSPPGTVRSSYEQYF	TGTGCCAGCAGCCCTCCCGGGACAGTTAGGAGCTCCTACGAGCAGTACTTC
many	TRBV5-1	NA	TRBJ2-3	CASAPGAVVDTQYF	TGCGCCAGCGCGCCCGGAGCGGTCGTAGATACGCAGTATTTT
few	TRBV29-1	NA	TRBJ2-7	CSVEQVDGEQYF	TGCAGCGTTGAACAGGTTGATGGAGAGCAGTACTTC
NA	TRBV5-1	NA	TRBJ2-7	CASASIRDPYEQYF	TGCGCCAGCGCGTCCATCAGGGACCCCTACGAGCAGTACTTC
NA	TRBV7-2	NA	TRBJ1-2	CASSLAGTALYGYTF	TGTGCCAGCAGCTTAGCGGGGACGGCTCTCTATGGCTACACCTTC
few	TRBV12-3/TRBV12-4	NA	TRBJ2-1	CASSWDEPGNNEQFF	TGTGCCAGCAGTTGGGACGAGCCGGGAAACAATGAGCAGTTCTTC
few	TRBV6-2/TRBV6-3	NA	TRBJ1-4	CASSSGAWSANEKLFF	TGTGCCAGCAGTTCCGGGGCTTGGTCGGCTAATGAAAAACTGTTTTTT
NA	TRBV12-3/TRBV12-4	TRBD1	TRBJ1-2	CASSPETGWGYGYTF	TGTGCCAGCAGTCCTGAGACAGGGTGGGGCTATGGCTACACCTTC
few	TRBV14	NA	TRBJ2-3	CASSQKWDTQYF	TGTGCCAGCAGCCAGAAGTGGGATACGCAGTATTTT
NA	TRBV12-3/TRBV12-4	NA	TRBJ1-1	CARSWEGDTEAFF	TGTGCCAGAAGTTGGGAGGGGGACACTGAAGCTTTCTTT
NA	TRBV12-3/TRBV12-4	TRBD1	TRBJ2-7	CASGPTGQLLAEQYF	TGTGCCAGCGGGCCAACGGGACAGCTCCTCGCCGAGCAGTACTTC
few	TRBV10-3	NA	TRBJ2-3	CAIRGTSFSTDTQYF	TGTGCCATCAGGGGGACAAGTTTTAGCACAGATACGCAGTATTTT
NA	TRBV6-5	TRBD1	TRBJ1-2	CASSYSGQGANGYTF	TGTGCCAGCAGTTACTCCGGACAGGGTGCAAATGGCTACACCTTC
few	TRBV2	NA	TRBJ1-1	CASSELSATRNTEAFF	TGTGCCAGCAGTGAGTTGTCAGCGACTCGCAACACTGAAGCTTTCTTT